The next 20 T cell receptor beta chains were all read from a single sample in a study of early T cells in non-severe SARS-CoV-2 infection. TCRdb re-analysed the 5' RACE reads in MiXCR, keeping a single row per CDR3 protein. The sample consists of more than 65,000 distinct CDR3 sequences, roughly 13% of them appearing once. The sequenced material came from whole blood. These receptor sequences come from an adult who was a healthcare worker with PCR-confirmed SARS-CoV-2 infection or an uninfected control (not recorded which).

This clonotype was detected a few times. The gene calls are TRBV10-3 and TRBJ2-5; perhaps TRBD2 as D (7 bases). The CDR3 runs 12 residues. Between the trimmed V and J ends, which lost 10 bases and 5 bases, there was a span of 14 bases. Germline CDR1 reads ENHRY; CDR2 reads SYGVKD. CDR3 sequence reads: CATGGAGETQYF. The CDR3, as DNA: TGTGCCACGGGGGGCGCGGGGGAGACCCAGTACTTC.

The rearrangement joins TRBV20-1 to TRBJ2-7; 7 bases are shared with TRBD1. The CDR3 has 15 residues. With 2 bases clipped from V and 5 bases from J, the junction kept 12 bases outside the gene matches. Germline CDR1 and CDR2: DFQATT and SNEGSKA (reference sequence). CDR3 DNA sequence: TGCAGTGCTAGACCACTCTCTGGACAGGCCCACGAGCAGTACTTC. The encoded protein is CSARPLSGQAHEQYF.

The chain has TRBV6-1 and TRBJ2-1; 8 bases map to TRBD1. CDR3 length: 15 amino acids. The germline V gene encodes CDR1 MNHNS and CDR2 SASEGT. V lost 6 bases and J lost 4; bases outside the gene matches: 8. As DNA, the CDR3 is TGTGCCAGCAGACACGGACAGGGCCTATACAATGAGCAGTTCTTC. Translating gives CASRHGQGLYNEQFF.

This clonotype came up a few times. The chain recombines TRBV19 with TRBJ1-1; weak D call: TRBD1 (6 bases). The CDR3 sequence is 15 residues long. V lost 6 bases and J 1 base, leaving 15 bases between the germline ends. CDR1 and CDR2 (germline): LNHDA, SQIVND (reference sequence). CDR3 sequence: CASSRPDSWNTEAFF. The CDR3 nucleotides read TGTGCCAGTAGCCGCCCGGACAGCTGGAACACTGAAGCTTTCTTT. Combining the CDR3 with reference TRBV19 and TRBJ1-1 gives the whole variable domain DGGITQSPKYLFRKEGQNVTLSCEQNLNHDAMYWYRQDPGQGLRLIYYSQIVNDFQKGDIAEGYSVSREKKESFPLTVTSAQKNPTAFYLCASSRPDSWNTEAFFGQGTRLTVV.

This chain connects TRBV29-1 to TRBJ2-3, with D hard to call. V was shortened by 5 bases and J by 2 bases, with 11 bases between the two germline ends. Germline CDR1 is SQVTM and CDR2 is ANQGSEA. CDR3 length: 13 amino acids. The CDR3 sequence is CSVPRRPTDTQYF. The CDR3, as DNA: TGCAGCGTTCCCCGTAGACCCACAGATACGCAGTATTTT.

There are many counts of this clonotype. The CDR3 reads CASSPDRSYEQYF. In DNA, the CDR3 is TGTGCCAGCTCACCCGACAGATCCTACGAGCAGTACTTC. The genes are TRBV18 and TRBJ2-7; weak D call: TRBD1 (5 bases). Germline V CDR1 and CDR2: KGHSH, LQKENI. The CDR3 sequence is 13 residues long. Trimming removed 3 bases from V and 1 base from J, with 7 bases in between.

This clonotype has ten or more counts. The chain joins TRBV27 to TRBJ2-3; tentative D call: TRBD2 (5 bases). Deletions cut 4 bases from V and 3 bases from J, with 8 bases between. The germline gives CDR1 MNHEY, CDR2 SMNVEV (reference sequence). CDR3 length: 13 residues. CDR3 sequence (DNA): TGTGCCAGCAGTTCCCGGGGTACAGATACGCAGTATTTT. This gives the protein CASSSRGTDTQYF.

This clonotype has more than one count but fewer than ten. V and J are TRBV29-1 and TRBJ2-5, with D possibly TRBD1 on 7 matching bases. Germline V gene lookup returns CDR1 SQVTM and CDR2 ANQGSEA. Trimming took 5 bases from V and 5 from J, leaving 15 bases between them. The CDR3 contains 13 residues. The CDR3 nucleotides read TGCAGCGTTCCCCCGTCAGGGGGGGAGACCCAGTACTTC. Translating it yields CSVPPSGGETQYF.

Many counts were recorded for this clonotype. This chain connects TRBV12-3 or TRBV12-4 to TRBJ1-5; D perhaps matches TRBD1 (6 bases). Between the trimmed V and J ends, which lost 6 bases and 0 bases, there was a span of 21 bases. CDR3 size: 18 residues. The CDR3, as DNA: TGTGCCAGCAGCTTTGTTAGGGGGTGGGCAAATAGCAATCAGCCCCAGCATTTT. This sequence encodes CASSFVRGWANSNQPQHF.

This clonotype was found many times. Germline and junction disagree at one end, which may indicate a read error. The genes are TRBV7-7 and TRBJ2-5; 8 bases are shared with TRBD2. The CDR3 is 14 residues long. Germline CDR1 reads SSHAT; CDR2 reads FNYEAQ (reference sequence). CDR3 nucleotides: TGTGCTAGCAGCTTGTCTAGCGGGCAAGAGACCCAGTACTTC. Its protein product is CASSLSSGQETQYF.

Ten or more counts support this clonotype. This chain links TRBV10-1 with TRBJ2-3; no firm D call. V shed 5 bases and J shed 4 bases, with 13 bases lying between them. CDR1 and CDR2 (germline): WNHNN, SYGVQD (reference sequence). This CDR3 comprises 14 residues. CDR3 protein: CASSKTPASDTQYF. CDR3 in DNA: TGCGCCAGCAGTAAGACCCCCGCCTCAGATACGCAGTATTTT.

The V and J genes are TRBV5-5 and TRBJ2-5; a weak D match, TRBD1 (5 bases). This CDR3 comprises 14 residues. Germline V CDR1 and CDR2: SGHKS, YYEKEE (reference sequence). Between the trimmed V and J ends, which lost 0 bases and 4 bases, there was a span of 10 bases. CDR3 in amino acids: CASSLVVTGETQYF. CDR3 sequence (DNA): TGTGCCAGCAGCTTGGTGGTCACAGGAGAGACCCAGTACTTC.

This clonotype was recorded at least ten times. The chain carries TRBV25-1 and TRBJ1-2; TRBD1 matches at 11 bases. This CDR3 region has 18 residues. J was trimmed by 3 bases and V by 6 bases; bases with no gene match: 15. CDR1 is MGHDK and CDR2 is SYGVNS in the germline V gene. This CDR3 is CASSQVGTGGRGDYGYTF. CDR3 sequence (DNA): TGTGCCAGCAGCCAAGTCGGGACAGGGGGTAGAGGGGACTATGGCTACACCTTC.

This clonotype occurred many times. The chain carries TRBV7-9 and TRBJ2-3; possibly TRBD1 or TRBD2 for D (5 bases each). The CDR3 is 13 amino acids. Germline values: CDR1 SEHNR, CDR2 FQNEAQ (reference sequence). Trimming removed 5 bases at V and 7 bases at J, with 13 bases between. CDR3 in DNA: TGTGCCAGCAGCCGAGGGACCGCCCATACGCAGTATTTT. This translates into CASSRGTAHTQYF.

In this sample, this clonotype turned up a few times. The chain carries TRBV12-3 or TRBV12-4 and TRBJ2-3; the D gene is possibly TRBD2 (6 bases). V was pared by 3 bases and J by 1 base, with 8 bases between. The CDR3 has 14 residues. CDR3 bases: TGTGCCAGCAGTTTGGGACTCCGCACAGATACGCAGTATTTT. Residues: CASSLGLRTDTQYF.

Many counts were recorded for this clonotype. The rearrangement links TRBV2 to TRBJ2-1, with D perhaps matching TRBD1 or TRBD2 (6 bases each). The ends were cut back, 7 bases at V and 0 bases at J, with 13 bases in the middle. The CDR3 has 15 residues. The germline V gene encodes CDR1 SNHLY and CDR2 FYNNEI. The CDR3 sequence is CASNGGASSYNEQFF. In nucleotides, the CDR3 is TGTGCCAGCAACGGGGGCGCGAGCTCCTACAATGAGCAGTTCTTC.

This clonotype was observed a handful of times. This chain links TRBV12-5 with TRBJ1-6, with TRBD1 as a possible D gene (5 bases). Germline CDR1 reads LGHNT; CDR2 reads FRNRAP. CDR3 length equals 14 residues. Trimming took 6 bases from V and 7 from J, leaving 13 bases between them. CDR3 coding DNA: TGTGCTAGTGGGGGACCTTCGGGGAATTCACCCCTCCACTTT. It is translated as CASGGPSGNSPLHF. Variable domain in full (rest from reference TRBV12-5 and TRBJ1-6): DARVTQTPRHKVTEMGQEVTMRCQPILGHNTVFWYRQTMMQGLELLAYFRNRAPLDDSGMPKDRFSAEMPDATLATLKIQPSEPRDSAVYFCASGGPSGNSPLHFGNGTRLTVT.

In this sample, this clonotype turned up many times. The chain combines TRBV19 with TRBJ2-7; 8 positions match TRBD1. J lost 6 bases, V lost 6 bases, and 16 bases had no gene match. This CDR3 contains 16 residues. Germline V gene lookup returns CDR1 LNHDA and CDR2 SQIVND (reference sequence). As DNA, the CDR3 is TGTGCCAGTAGCGTGGAGTTCAACAGGGGGTTCATCGAGCAGTACTTC. Translating gives CASSVEFNRGFIEQYF.

The rearrangement joins TRBV5-6 to TRBJ2-5; TRBD1 matches at 9 bases. V lost 5 bases and J lost 5; bases outside the gene matches: 10. Germline-derived CDR1 and CDR2 are SGHDT and YYEEEE. CDR3 length: 15 residues. Here the CDR3 DNA reads TGTGCCAGCAGTTTGCCGGGACAGGGAGGGGAGACCCAGTACTTC. Encoded protein: CASSLPGQGGETQYF.

The chain links TRBV7-2 to TRBJ2-2, with D unclear. The germline gives CDR1 SGHTA, CDR2 FQGNSA. Trimming left V 1 base short and J 7 bases short, with 10 bases between. This CDR3 has 14 amino acids. This chain's CDR3 is CASSLVRSGGELFF. The CDR3 nucleotides read TGTGCCAGCAGCTTAGTACGGTCGGGCGGGGAGCTGTTTTTT.